This record looks at one T cell receptor beta chain sequence and its context. This clone's antigen is unknown. No base quality values were provided; no much bigger clone lies one nucleotide off. The entry originates in a study of tumor and adjacent non-tumor tissue in lung cancer (dated by TCRdb to 2016 to 2019). General notes on the study: The cohort included more than 9 adenocarcinoma, 2 squamous cell carcinoma and 1 small cell lung cancer patients. Sequencing generated a total of approximately 130 million productive TCRbeta reads, averaging roughly 4.3 million reads per sample. Over 25 paired specimens, one tumor and one normal lung sample per patient, were profiled by TCRbeta CDR3 sequencing. The study compared bulk TCRbeta repertoires between lung tumor tissue and matched distant non-tumor lung tissue from 15 or so lung cancer patients. The approximately 15 enrolled patients, of whom some ten were men and 5 were women, were aged about 31 to 80 years and were diagnosed with TNM stage I to III disease. Study-wide findings and limitations: The top 100 clones made up a significantly larger cumulative share of the repertoire in normal lung than in tumor tissue. With only about 14 patients in the cohort, the authors noted that larger samples and more detailed clinical data are needed. Peripheral blood was not sequenced, so blood TCRbeta repertoires in these lung cancer patients were not examined. Neither the sequencing platform nor unique molecular identifiers are mentioned in the methods. TCR diversity (inverse Simpson) was significantly higher in tumor than in normal lung tissue (roughly 430 vs 170, P = 0.0075, Mann-Whitney U test). TCR diversity was significantly higher in younger patients, and greater tumor TCR diversity was associated with shorter overall survival and shorter disease-free survival.

V sheds 5 bases and J sheds 9 bases, leaving 19 bases between their ends. CDR1 and CDR2 were assigned from the germline V gene as SGHNT and YENEEA. Inclusive of the bounding cysteine and phenylalanine, the CDR3 is 14 residues long. Kept here is only the CDR3 DNA, which spans 42 bases and is read in frame from base 1. RNA was extracted from bulk unsorted tissue and checked for quality with a NanoDrop ND-1000 and an Agilent 2100. The normal lung samples consisted of distant non-tumor tissue collected more than 3 cm from the tumor edge. Newly diagnosed lung cancer patients without prior chemotherapy who had been admitted for thoracic surgery in China between August and November 2014 were enrolled as donors. Patients who had received previous radiotherapy or chemotherapy, or who had another concurrent cancer, were excluded from the study. Surgical tissue pieces of about 1-2.1 cm3 were preserved in RNAlater solution and stored at -80 °C until use.

Library preparation used multiplex PCR. Sequencing instrument: Illumina HiSeq 2500. TCRbeta libraries were built by three rounds of nested PCR using primers (Table S4), following protocols modified from ARM-PCR. Before sequencing, PCR products in the 200-500 bp range were cut out of the gel and cleaned up using the QIAquick gel extraction kit. The published analysis was carried out like this. Trimmomatic was used to clean the reads, FLASH was used to merge the reads into complete CDR3 sequences, and MiTCR was used to assign the reads to V(D)J germline segments. Clonal diversity was calculated as the inverse Simpson's index using VDJtools. Productive reads were defined as in-frame sequences without a premature stop codon. The public reads were reprocessed in TCRdb via fastp at Q25 and MiXCR, keeping in-frame beta chains. Every distinct CDR3 protein forms one entry, paired with its most common genes and DNA. In this record, the V and J calls reflect TCRdb's handling and not the investigators' own analysis. This sample is represented by roughly 120,000 distinct CDR3 sequences; over 55% of them were singletons. The ten biggest clones cover roughly 19% of the sample.

The receptor's source is a man aged 55 to 70 with non-small cell lung cancer. The receptor chain draws on TRBV11-3 and TRBJ1-1, with TRBD1 perhaps the D gene, on 5 matching bases. Sequencing input: distant non-tumor lung tissue. The nucleotide sequence is TGTGCCAGCAGCCGGTCACACGGGGCAACTAAAGCTTTCTTT. It encodes CASSRSHGATKAFF.